The 16 T cell receptor beta chains presented below share a single source sample, sequenced in a study of response to subunit inactivated influenza vaccine. TCRdb analysed the RT-PCR reads with MiXCR anew, one entry per CDR3 protein. The sample has hundreds of thousands of distinct CDR3 sequences, about 18% seen once. The sample consisted of PBMCs from blood, taken 5 to 6 days after vaccination. The receptors were sampled from a man aged 50 or older who received an inactivated influenza vaccine.

This clonotype was counted many times. The chain carries TRBV9 and TRBJ2-7; 8 positions agree with TRBD2. V dropped 3 bases and J dropped 0; count of bases not matched to a gene: 5. CDR3 length: 15 residues. The germline CDR1 and CDR2 sequences are SGDLS and YYNGEE. The CDR3 DNA reads as TGTGCCAGCAGCGCCCTAGCGGGTCCCTCCTACGAGCAGTACTTC. It translates to CASSALAGPSYEQYF.

The genes are TRBV12-3 or TRBV12-4 and TRBJ2-1, with no clear D. Trimming removed 3 bases at V and 2 bases at J, with 8 bases between. The CDR3 is 14 amino acids. The CDR3 loop is CASSFQVTYNEQFF. In nucleotides, the CDR3 is TGTGCCAGCAGTTTTCAGGTAACCTACAATGAGCAGTTCTTC.

This clonotype was found a few times. This chain joins TRBV4-1 and TRBJ1-5; D call uncertain. V gave up 2 bases and J gave up 3 bases, with 8 bases separating them. Germline loops: CDR1 MGHRA, CDR2 YSYEKL. The CDR3 sequence is 14 residues long. The CDR3 here is CASSQQDNNQPQHF. Here the CDR3 DNA reads TGCGCCAGCAGCCAACAGGATAACAATCAGCCCCAGCATTTT.

The chain carries TRBV4-1 and TRBJ1-1; no firm D call. V was cut by 3 bases and J by 1 base, with 6 bases left in between. Germline V gene sequence: CDR1 MGHRA, CDR2 YSYEKL. There are 13 residues in the CDR3. The CDR3, as DNA: TGCGCCAGCAGCCACGAACGGAACACTGAAGCTTTCTTT. Amino acids: CASSHERNTEAFF.

The V call is TRBV12-3 or TRBV12-4, the J call TRBJ1-1; D unclear. CDR3 size: 13 residues. V dropped 5 bases and J dropped 11 bases, with 18 bases sitting between them. The DNA of the CDR3 is TGTGCCAGCAGTGGGGAGGGTAAAGGAGCGGCTTTCTTT. Its protein is CASSGEGKGAAFF.

The DNA of the CDR3 is TGCAGTGCTAGACCCCGTAGATATTCACCCCTCCACTTT. Residues: CSARPRRYSPLHF. The chain recombines TRBV20-1 with TRBJ1-6; D ambiguous. This CDR3 has 13 amino acids. Trimming left V 2 bases short and J 8 bases short, with 10 bases between. In germline, CDR1 is DFQATT, CDR2 SNEGSKA (reference sequence).

In its sample, this clonotype was seen a few times. The chain carries TRBV4-2 and TRBJ2-7; D remains unclear. This CDR3 has 15 amino acids. Germline values: CDR1 LGHNA, CDR2 YNFKEQ. Trimming stripped 0 bases from V and 0 bases from J, with 9 bases between. This chain's CDR3 is CASSQDMMISYEQYF. The DNA of the CDR3 is TGTGCCAGCAGCCAAGATATGATGATCTCCTACGAGCAGTACTTC.

Notes on this clonotype: A much larger clone differs from this one at a single base, so this may be a read error. The chain employs TRBV6-2 or TRBV6-3 and TRBJ2-2; TRBD1 agrees at 9 bases. Per germline, CDR1 MNHEY and CDR2 SVGEGT. This CDR3 has 15 amino acids. In DNA form, the CDR3 reads TGTGCCAGCAGTTCCGGGACAGGGATCTCCGGGGAGCTGATTTTT. Its translation: CASSSGTGISGELIF.

The chain recombines TRBV15 with TRBJ2-7, with D perhaps TRBD2 (5 bases). The CDR3 consists of 16 residues. The V gene lost 4 bases and the J gene lost 1 base, with 17 bases spanning the gap. CDR1 is LNHNV, CDR2 YYDKDF, per germline (reference sequence). The CDR3 protein is CATSIDYSKQSYEQYF. The CDR3 bases are TGTGCCACCAGCATTGACTATAGCAAACAGTCCTACGAGCAGTACTTC.

In this sample, this clonotype turned up many times. The chain carries TRBV5-6 and TRBJ2-3; 9 nucleotides match TRBD1. Trimming removed 1 base from V and 7 bases from J; junction bases left unmatched: 13. This CDR3 contains 17 residues. Germline V gene sequence: CDR1 SGHDT, CDR2 YYEEEE. The CDR3: CASSLLFGDREDHTQYF. CDR3 DNA: TGTGCCAGCAGCTTGCTCTTCGGGGACAGGGAGGACCATACGCAGTATTTT.

The J gene is TRBJ1-3, the V gene TRBV7-2; D gene ambiguous. V was pared by 2 bases and J by 0 bases, with 8 bases between. The CDR3 sequence is 15 residues long. CDR1 is SGHTA, CDR2 FQGNSA, per germline. CDR3: CASSLSYSSGNTIYF. CDR3 in DNA: TGTGCCAGCAGCTTATCCTACAGCTCTGGAAACACCATATATTTT.

This clonotype was found a few times. The chain joins TRBV6-1 to TRBJ2-7, with 9 bases lining up with TRBD1. V trimming: 4 bases; J trimming: 2 bases; junction bases outside the gene matches: 3. Germline V gene sequence: CDR1 MNHNS, CDR2 SASEGT. The CDR3 has 14 residues. CDR3 sequence (DNA): TGTGCCAGCAGTGGGACAGGGGAAACCTACGAGCAGTACTTC. It encodes CASSGTGETYEQYF.

This sequence joins TRBV28 and TRBJ2-5, with D maybe TRBD2 (5 bases). CDR1 and CDR2 (germline): MDHEN, SYDVKM. V was clipped by 2 bases and J by 5 bases, with 9 bases between them. The CDR3 spans 13 residues. This CDR3 reads CASSLDEGETQYF. CDR3 nucleotides: TGTGCCAGCAGTTTAGATGAGGGCGAGACCCAGTACTTC. Complete variable domain (other parts from reference TRBV28 and TRBJ2-5): DVKVTQSSRYLVKRTGEKVFLECVQDMDHENMFWYRQDPGLGLRLIYFSYDVKMKEKGDIPEGYSVSREKKERFSLILESASTNQTSMYLCASSLDEGETQYFGPGTRLLVL.

V is TRBV7-2 and J is TRBJ2-1; no definite D call. Germline loops: CDR1 SGHTA, CDR2 FQGNSA. This CDR3 has 13 residues. The V end was cut by 0 bases, the J end by 10 bases, with 10 bases between. CDR3 nucleotide sequence: TGTGCCAGCAGCTTAGCGGAGAGTGGAGAGCAGTTCTTC. Translation: CASSLAESGEQFF.

There are a few counts of this clonotype. The chain joins TRBV11-2 to TRBJ2-1, with D perhaps being TRBD1 or TRBD2 (5 bases each). Germline V gives CDR1 SGHAT, CDR2 FQNNGV. V was pared by 1 base and J by 4 bases, with 11 bases between. The CDR3 length is 15 residues. The CDR3: CASSLAGTLYNEQFF. Here the CDR3 DNA reads TGTGCCAGCAGCTTAGCGGGGACCCTTTACAATGAGCAGTTCTTC.

Concerning this clonotype itself: A read error is possible here, since a much larger clone lies one base away. This chain joins TRBV24-1 and TRBJ2-5, with 9 positions matching TRBD2. Germline values: CDR1 KGHDR, CDR2 SFDVKD. This CDR3 is built from 16 residues. The chain's CDR3 is CATSDGGLAEQETKYF. The CDR3 coding sequence is TGTGCCACCAGTGACGGGGGACTAGCAGAACAAGAGACCAAGTACTTC.